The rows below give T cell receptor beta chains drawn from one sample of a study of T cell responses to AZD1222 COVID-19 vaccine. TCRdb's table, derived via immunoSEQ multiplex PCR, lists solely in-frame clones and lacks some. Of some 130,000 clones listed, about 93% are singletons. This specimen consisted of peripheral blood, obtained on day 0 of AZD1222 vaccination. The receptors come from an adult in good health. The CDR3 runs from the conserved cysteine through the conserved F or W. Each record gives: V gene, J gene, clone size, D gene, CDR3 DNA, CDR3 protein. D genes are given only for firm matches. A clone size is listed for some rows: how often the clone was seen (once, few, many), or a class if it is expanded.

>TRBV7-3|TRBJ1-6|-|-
TGTGCCAGCAGCTTAATGGATCGATCACCCCTCCACTTT
CASSLMDRSPLHF
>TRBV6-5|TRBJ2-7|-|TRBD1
TGTGCCAGCAGGGGTGGGACAGGGACCTACGAGCAGTACTTC
CASRGGTGTYEQYF
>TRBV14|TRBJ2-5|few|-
TGTGCCAGCAGCCAAGGGGAGGACTGGCAAGAGACCCAGTACTTC
CASSQGEDWQETQYF
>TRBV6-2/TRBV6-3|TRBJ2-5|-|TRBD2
TGTGCCAGCAGTGGGGTAGCGGGATGGCAAGAGACCCAGTACTTC
CASSGVAGWQETQYF
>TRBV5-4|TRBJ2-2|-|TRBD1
TGTGCCAGCAGATTGACAGGGGATGGGGAGCTGTTTTTT
CASRLTGDGELFF
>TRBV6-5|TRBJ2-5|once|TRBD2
TGTGCCAGCAGTAGCGGGGGGGCGAAGACCCAGTACTTC
CASSSGGAKTQYF
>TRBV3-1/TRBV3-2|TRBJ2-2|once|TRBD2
TGTGCCAGCAGCCGGACTAGCGGGCCGAACACCGGGGAGCTGTTTTTT
CASSRTSGPNTGELFF
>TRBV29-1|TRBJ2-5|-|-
TGCAGCGTTGAAACGGGGACCGTTTACCGGACCCAGTACTTC
CSVETGTVYRTQYF
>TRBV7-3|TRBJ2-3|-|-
TGTGCCAGCAGCTTAGGGTGGGCGGAAGATACGCAGTATTTT
CASSLGWAEDTQYF
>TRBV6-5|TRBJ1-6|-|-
TGTGCCAGCAGTTACTCCGAAGCCAGGTGGGATTCACCCCTCCACTTT
CASSYSEARWDSPLHF
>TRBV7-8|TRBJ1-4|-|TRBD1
TGTGCCAGCAGTTCCAAGGGGGCGCGGAATGAAAAACTGTTTTTT
CASSSKGARNEKLFF
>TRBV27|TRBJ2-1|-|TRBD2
TGTGCCAGCAGTTTAAGGTCGGCTAGCGGATACAATGAGCAGTTCTTC
CASSLRSASGYNEQFF
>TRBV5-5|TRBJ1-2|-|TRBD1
TGTGCCAGCAGCTTGGAACAGGGGGGCTATGGCTACACCTTC
CASSLEQGGYGYTF
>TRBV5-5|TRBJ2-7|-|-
TGTGCCAGCAGCTCCCCGTTGTACGGCTCCTACGAGCAGTACTTC
CASSSPLYGSYEQYF
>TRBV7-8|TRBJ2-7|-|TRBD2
TGTGCCAGCAGCTTGGCCTCGACTAGCGGGCTAATCTACGAGCAGTACTTC
CASSLASTSGLIYEQYF
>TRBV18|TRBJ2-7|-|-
TGTGCCAGCTCACCTGGAGGGTCCTACGAGCAGTACTTC
CASSPGGSYEQYF
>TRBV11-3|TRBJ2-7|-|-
TGTGCCAGCAGCTTAGGTGGCAGTGTTAGCTCCTACGAGCAGTACTTC
CASSLGGSVSSYEQYF
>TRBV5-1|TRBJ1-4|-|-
TGCGCCAGCAGCTTTGGCCCTGCAGGGAATAAGGAAAAACTGTTTTTT
CASSFGPAGNKEKLFF
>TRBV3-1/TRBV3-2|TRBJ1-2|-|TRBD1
TGTGCCAGCAGCCCAAGGACAGGGGCCTATAGGTTTAACTATGGCTACACCTTC
CASSPRTGAYRFNYGYTF
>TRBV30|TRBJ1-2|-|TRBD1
TGTGCCTGGAGTGTACAGGGACAGGGAGGTATGGGCTACACCTTC
CAWSVQGQGGMGYTF
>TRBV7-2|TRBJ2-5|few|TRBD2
TGTGCCAGCAGCAAAGTCGGACTAGCGGGGGGACGGGAGACCCAGTACTTC
CASSKVGLAGGRETQYF
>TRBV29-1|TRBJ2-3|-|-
TGCAGCGCTTCACTAGACGGCATGGGCACAGATACGCAGTATTTT
CSASLDGMGTDTQYF
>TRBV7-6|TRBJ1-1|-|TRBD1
TGTGCCAGCAGCTTGCTACAGGGGAAGAACACTGAAGCTTTCTTT
CASSLLQGKNTEAFF
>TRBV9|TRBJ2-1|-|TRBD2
TGTGCCAGCAGCGTAGGACTAGCGATTGGGGATGAGCAGTTCTTC
CASSVGLAIGDEQFF
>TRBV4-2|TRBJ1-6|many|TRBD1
TGTGCCAGCAGCCAAGATCCCTACGGGACAGGGAATAATTCACCCCTCCACTTT
CASSQDPYGTGNNSPLHF
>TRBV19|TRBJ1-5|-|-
TGTGCCAGTAGTATTCCGGGTGTGGGTCAGCCCCAGCATTTT
CASSIPGVGQPQHF
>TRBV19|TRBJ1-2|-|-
TGTGCCAGTAGTATCCAACCCGGGGCCCTCTATGGCTACACCTTC
CASSIQPGALYGYTF
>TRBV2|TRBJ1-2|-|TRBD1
TGTGCCAGCCTCCCACATCGGGGACAGGGAAAATATGGCTACACCTTC
CASLPHRGQGKYGYTF
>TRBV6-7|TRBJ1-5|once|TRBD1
TGTGCCACCCGGGGAGGAAAACAGGGGGAATGTAATTATAGCAATCAGCCCCAGCATTTT
CATRGGKQGECNYSNQPQHF
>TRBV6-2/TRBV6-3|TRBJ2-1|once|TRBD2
TGTGCCAGCAGTTATTTACCGGGACTAGCGGGGTCTACCAGCTCCTACAATGAGCAGTTCTTC
CASSYLPGLAGSTSSYNEQFF
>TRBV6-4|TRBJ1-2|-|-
TGTGCCAGCAGTGACTCGAAGGGCCATGGCTACACCTTC
CASSDSKGHGYTF
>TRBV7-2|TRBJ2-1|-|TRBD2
TGTGCCAGCAGCTACCAAGGACTAGCGGGGGGCTGGTACAATGAGCAGTTCTTC
CASSYQGLAGGWYNEQFF
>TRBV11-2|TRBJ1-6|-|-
TGTGCCAGCAGCTTATTACCAGGGGTGGGGATTTCACCCCTCCACTTT
CASSLLPGVGISPLHF
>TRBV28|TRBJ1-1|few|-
TGTGCCAGCAGTTTGACGTACGGATTGAACACTGAAGCTTTCTTT
CASSLTYGLNTEAFF
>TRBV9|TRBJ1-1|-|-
TGTGCCAGCAGCGAGAGGGGAGGAGAAGCTTTCTTT
CASSERGGEAFF
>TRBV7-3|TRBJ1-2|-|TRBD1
TGTGCCAGCAGCTCCACCGGGACAGGGAGACCCTCCGTGGATGGCTACACCTTC
CASSSTGTGRPSVDGYTF
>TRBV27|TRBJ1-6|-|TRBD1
TGTGCCAGCAGTTGGGGACAGGGAAATTCACCCCTCCACTTT
CASSWGQGNSPLHF